Listed below are T cell receptor beta chains from one sample, sequenced in a study of T cells in Graves' hyperthyroidism and ophthalmopathy. MiXCR was run by TCRdb on the multiplex PCR reads, yielding one entry per CDR3 protein. The data hold 620,000 or so distinct CDR3 sequences, with approximately 14% observed a single time. The sample consisted of blood. The source of these receptors is a woman in her forties or fifties with Graves' ophthalmopathy. Both conserved end residues are part of each CDR3. The order of the fields is D gene, J gene, V gene, CDR3 length, clone size, CDR3 DNA, CDR3 protein. The D gene is left open where the match is weak. The size entry is marked missing in some rows and otherwise reads once, few, many or a size class.

NA	TRBJ2-2	TRBV5-5	18	many	TGTGCCAGCAGCTTGGTCGAGGCCCGAACCCCGAACACCGGGGAGCTGTTTTTT	CASSLVEARTPNTGELFF
NA	TRBJ1-3	TRBV20-1	14	few	TGCAGTGCCTTCCACGTCAACTCTGGAAACACCATATATTTT	CSAFHVNSGNTIYF
TRBD1	TRBJ2-7	TRBV5-1	16	many	TGCGCCAGCAGCTCAGATACCGGGACAGCCGCCTACGAGCAGTACTTC	CASSSDTGTAAYEQYF
TRBD2	TRBJ2-5	TRBV6-4	16	NA	TGTGCCAGCAGTGACGGGACTAGCGGGAGCCAAGAGACCCAGTACTTC	CASSDGTSGSQETQYF
NA	TRBJ1-2	TRBV7-8	14	many	TGTGCCAGCAGCCCTTACAGGGATCACCATGGCTACACCTTC	CASSPYRDHHGYTF
TRBD1	TRBJ1-5	TRBV20-1	15	few	TGCAGTGCTAGAGGGGGACAGGGTATGTTAGGGCCCCAGCATTTT	CSARGGQGMLGPQHF
TRBD1	TRBJ2-3	TRBV10-3	16	NA	TGTGCCATCAGTGACGCCCGACAGGGGCCAAGGGATACGCAGTATTTT	CAISDARQGPRDTQYF
NA	TRBJ2-1	TRBV7-9	12	NA	TGTGCCAGCAGCTGGGCGGGAAGTGAGCAGTTCTTC	CASSWAGSEQFF
NA	TRBJ1-6	TRBV6-1	12	many	TGTGCCAGCAGACCTCATAATTCACCCCTCCACTTT	CASRPHNSPLHF
NA	TRBJ2-3	TRBV9	16	few	TGTGCCAGCAGCTTCACCCCGGCCCTGAGCACAGATACGCAGTATTTT	CASSFTPALSTDTQYF
TRBD2	TRBJ2-7	TRBV29-1	15	many	TGCAGCGTTCGACTAGCGGCCCTGAGCTCCTACGAGCAGTACTTC	CSVRLAALSSYEQYF
NA	TRBJ2-2	TRBV7-2	17	NA	TGTGCCAGCAGCTTAGCTCCGGGGCCGCCGAACACCGGGGAGCTGTTTTTT	CASSLAPGPPNTGELFF
TRBD2	TRBJ2-7	TRBV2	16	NA	TGTGCCAGCAGGCCGGGACTAGCGGGAGGGAGCCACGAGCAGTACTTC	CASRPGLAGGSHEQYF
NA	TRBJ1-3	TRBV5-1	13	many	TGCGCCAGCAGCCCTGACACGAGAAACACCATATATTTT	CASSPDTRNTIYF
NA	TRBJ1-1	TRBV3-1	11	many	TGTGCCAGCAGCCAAGCTACTGAAGCTTTCTTT	CASSQATEAFF
TRBD1	TRBJ1-1	TRBV20-1	14	many	TGCAGTGCTAGAGATGTACAGGGGTACACTGAAGCTTTCTTT	CSARDVQGYTEAFF